The following is a T cell receptor beta chain sequence with its context. The data stem from a study of T cell responses to AZD1222 COVID-19 vaccine. V was shortened by 0 bases and J by 0 bases, with 6 bases between the two germline ends. This CDR3 has 15 residues. Germline V gives CDR1 SGDLS, CDR2 YYNGEE. This table comes from immunoSEQ multiplex PCR, and its TCRdb copy is limited to in-frame clones, with some not included. The sample has around 130,000 clones; 70% to 90% are singletons. The chain couples TRBV9 to TRBJ1-4; no reliable D call. The TCR sequence derives from an adult in good health. Sequenced here: peripheral blood, sampled on day 0 of AZD1222 vaccination. This chain's CDR3 is CASSVEGTTNEKLFF. CDR3 coding DNA: TGTGCCAGCAGCGTAGAGGGAACAACTAATGAAAAACTGTTTTTT.